A single sample is the source of the 21 T cell receptor beta chains below, sequenced in a study of Graves' ophthalmopathy and Graves' hyperthyroidism. For repertoire sequencing, the TCR beta CDR3 regions were amplified from RNA transcripts. RT-PCR in the first round used HTBI primers; a second-round multiplex PCR followed. TCRdb re-analysed the multiplex PCR reads in MiXCR, keeping a single row per CDR3 protein. In the table there are under 400,000 distinct CDR3 sequences, roughly a sixth of which are singletons. Material for sequencing was peripheral blood. These receptors all come from an adult man with Graves' ophthalmopathy.

This clonotype was seen at least ten times. The V gene is TRBV10-3, the J gene TRBJ1-5; D is ambiguous. This CDR3 has 13 residues. CDR1 and CDR2 (germline): ENHRY, SYGVKD. Trimming shortened V by 0 bases and J by 6 bases, and 6 bases separated the two germline ends. CDR3 region: CAISESEAQPQHF. The CDR3 coding sequence is TGTGCCATCAGTGAGTCGGAGGCTCAGCCCCAGCATTTT.

On this clonotype: Just one base apart from a much larger clone, this may be a read error. V gene TRBV5-5 combines with J gene TRBJ2-7, with unresolved D. The germline V gene encodes CDR1 SGHKS and CDR2 YYEKEE (reference sequence). The CDR3 runs 13 residues. The chain's CDR3 is CASRLGFSCEQYF. CDR3 nucleotides: TGTGCCAGCAGGCTGGGTTTCTCCTGCGAGCAGTACTTC.

This clonotype was counted at least ten times. The chain uses TRBV7-8 and TRBJ2-7; a weak D match, TRBD2 (5 bases). The V gene lost 0 bases and the J gene lost 2 bases, with 8 bases spanning the gap. The V gene's germline CDR1 is SGHVS and CDR2 FQNEAQ. The CDR3 runs to 14 residues. The CDR3 reads CASSLAGATYEQYF. The DNA for the CDR3 is TGTGCCAGCAGCTTAGCGGGAGCTACCTACGAGCAGTACTTC.

The table lists this clonotype with many counts. A read error may account for a junction end that differs from germline. The rearrangement uses TRBV6-1 and TRBJ1-3, with 7 nucleotides matching TRBD1. Germline CDR1 and CDR2: MNHNS and SASEGT. The CDR3 has 14 amino acids. The CDR3 protein is CASREEGAGNTIYF. The CDR3 DNA follows: TGTGCCAGCAGGGAAGAGGGGGCCGGAAACACCATATATTTT.

In this sample, this clonotype turned up many times. This chain connects TRBV7-2 to TRBJ2-2, with 12 bases that match TRBD2. Losses at the gene ends were 5 bases for V and 3 bases for J; bases not matched to a gene: 4. The CDR3 totals 16 residues. Germline V lookup: CDR1 SGHTA, CDR2 FQGNSA. CDR3 residues: CASSPSGGAYTGELFF. In nucleotides, the CDR3 is TGTGCCAGCAGCCCTAGCGGGGGGGCCTACACCGGGGAGCTGTTTTTT.

This clonotype was counted ten times or more. V usage is TRBV6-2 or TRBV6-3 and J usage is TRBJ2-7; 7 positions match TRBD1. The CDR3 covers 16 residues. V gave up 7 bases and J gave up 3 bases; unmatched junction bases: 15. Germline CDR1 and CDR2: MNHEY and SVGEGT. The CDR3 sequence is CASNRRGTRVHYEQYF. The CDR3 nucleotides are TGTGCCAGCAATCGCAGGGGGACCCGAGTTCACTACGAGCAGTACTTC.

This clonotype was counted ten times or more. The chain links TRBV20-1 to TRBJ1-6, with 8 bases aligning to TRBD1. This CDR3 spans 15 amino acids. Looked up from germline, CDR1 is DFQATT and CDR2 is SNEGSKA (reference sequence). V lost 5 bases and J lost 8; bases outside the gene matches: 11. CDR3 amino acids: CSAPQGGLRYSPLHF. In nucleotides, the CDR3 is TGCAGTGCTCCACAGGGGGGCCTCCGGTATTCACCCCTCCACTTT.

This clonotype turned up a few times. This may arise from a read error, as a much more abundant clone is one base away. CDR3 in amino acids: CSADDTIIHHGYTF. DNA of the CDR3: TGCAGTGCGGACGACACAATCATCCACCATGGCTACACCTTC. The chain recombines TRBV20-1 with TRBJ1-2, with D unresolved. This CDR3 spans 14 amino acids. Trimming pared 6 bases from V and 6 bases from J, leaving 20 bases between. Germline V gene lookup returns CDR1 DFQATT and CDR2 SNEGSKA (reference sequence).

This clonotype was recorded at least ten times. The chain uses TRBV27 and TRBJ1-5; D call uncertain. The CDR3 loop spans 15 amino acids. Trimming removed 0 bases at V and 3 bases at J, with 9 bases between. Germline V gene lookup returns CDR1 MNHEY and CDR2 SMNVEV (reference sequence). CDR3: CASSLSRGNNQPQHF. The CDR3 nucleotides are TGTGCCAGCAGTTTATCCCGCGGGAACAATCAGCCCCAGCATTTT.

This clonotype was recorded at least ten times. V is TRBV4-2 and J is TRBJ1-2, with D possibly matching TRBD1 (6 bases). This CDR3 comprises 14 residues. Trimming removed 0 bases at V and 6 bases at J, with 11 bases between. Germline V gene data show CDR1 as LGHNA and CDR2 as YNFKEQ. The CDR3: CASSQDQRQDGYTF. Here the CDR3 DNA reads TGTGCCAGCAGCCAAGATCAGAGACAGGATGGCTACACCTTC.

The chain is built from TRBV20-1 and TRBJ2-5; perhaps TRBD2 as D (5 bases). There are 14 residues in the CDR3. The V end lost 0 bases, the J end lost 5 bases, and 13 bases lay between the germline ends. Germline V gene data show CDR1 as DFQATT and CDR2 as SNEGSKA (reference sequence). Here the CDR3 DNA reads TGCAGTGCTAGAGATCATCGGGGTGCGGAGACCCAGTACTTC. It codes for CSARDHRGAETQYF.

The table lists this clonotype with many counts. J is TRBJ2-3 and V is TRBV6-1; 9 nucleotides align to TRBD1. Germline V gene lookup returns CDR1 MNHNS and CDR2 SASEGT. This CDR3 is built from 15 residues. V shed 6 bases, J shed 4 bases, and the junction held 8 bases outside the gene matches. The CDR3 coding sequence is TGTGCCAGCAGCTCGCCCGGGACAGGGCCAGATACGCAGTATTTT. It is translated as CASSSPGTGPDTQYF.

Ten or more counts support this clonotype. One end of the junction varies from germline; a read error may be responsible. The rearrangement joins TRBV5-1 to TRBJ2-6; D unresolved. The CDR3 covers 17 residues. The germline gives CDR1 SGHRS, CDR2 YFSETQ. CDR3 loop: CASSPQTVRSEANVLTF. The CDR3 coding sequence is TGCGCCAGCAGCCCCCAAACAGTTCGCTCTGAGGCCAACGTCCTGACTTTC.

This clonotype occurred many times. The chain carries TRBV5-1 and TRBJ2-7, with TRBD1 matching over 9 bases. Losses at the gene ends were 3 bases for V and 5 bases for J; bases not matched to a gene: 3. Germline CDR1 and CDR2: SGHRS and YFSETQ. The CDR3 is 13 residues long. The CDR3 nucleotides read TGCGCCAGCAGCTCGGGACAGGGCAACGAGCAGTACTTC. Protein: CASSSGQGNEQYF.

This clonotype was seen many times. V is TRBV15 and J is TRBJ2-6, with TRBD1 matching over 7 bases. Per the germline V gene, CDR1 is LNHNV and CDR2 is YYDKDF (reference sequence). Losses at the gene ends were 1 base for V and 0 bases for J; bases not matched to a gene: 3. This CDR3 is 17 amino acids long. CDR3 region: CATSRGTGRSGANVLTF. Written as DNA, the CDR3 is TGTGCCACCAGCAGAGGGACAGGTCGCTCTGGGGCCAACGTCCTGACTTTC.

The chain uses TRBV2 and TRBJ2-7, with unresolved D. Germline CDR1 reads SNHLY; CDR2 reads FYNNEI. The CDR3 extends over 12 amino acids. V was clipped by 6 bases and J by 2 bases, with 8 bases between them. The CDR3: CASRRIAYEQYF. The CDR3 DNA follows: TGTGCCAGCAGAAGAATTGCCTACGAGCAGTACTTC.

This clonotype was observed many times. The chain has TRBV27 and TRBJ2-5; 10 bases are a match to TRBD2. This CDR3 contains 15 residues. V gave up 0 bases and J gave up 9 bases; unmatched junction bases: 7. CDR1 is MNHEY and CDR2 is SMNVEV in the germline V gene (reference sequence). The CDR3 region has the DNA TGTGCCAGCAGTTTATCGTCTAGCGGGGGTTGGGCCCAGTACTTC. Translated, it gives CASSLSSSGGWAQYF.

As concerns this clonotype: A junction end diverges from the germline sequence, so it may reflect a read error. The chain couples TRBV12-3 or TRBV12-4 to TRBJ2-7; D gene uncertain. The CDR3 consists of 12 residues. CDR3 sequence (DNA): TGTGCCAGCAGGTTAGAGTATTACGAGCAGTACTTC. It encodes CASRLEYYEQYF.

In its sample, this clonotype was seen many times. CDR3 DNA: TGTGCCAGCAGCGTAGAGGGATTCGGGAACACCATATATTTT. Translating it yields CASSVEGFGNTIYF. The genes are TRBV9 and TRBJ1-3; D remains unclear. This CDR3 spans 14 amino acids. Germline CDR1 and CDR2: SGDLS and YYNGEE. The V end was cut by 0 bases, the J end by 7 bases, with 11 bases between.

The V call is TRBV4-1, the J call TRBJ2-5; 8 bases are shared with TRBD2. The germline V gene encodes CDR1 MGHRA and CDR2 YSYEKL. Trimming cost V 2 bases and J 5 bases; bases outside gene matches: 10. CDR3 length: 16 residues. The CDR3 bases are TGCGCCAGCAGCCAAATGACTAGCGAGCCTCGGGAGACCCAGTACTTC. Encoded protein: CASSQMTSEPRETQYF.

This chain uses TRBV6-2 or TRBV6-3 with TRBJ1-2; D unresolved. Trimming left V 0 bases short and J 4 bases short, with 6 bases between. This CDR3 comprises 13 residues. CDR1 and CDR2 (germline): MNHEY, SVGEGT. The DNA for the CDR3 is TGTGCCAGCAGTTACTCTGGCAGCTATGGCTACACCTTC. Translated: CASSYSGSYGYTF.